These T cell receptor beta chains were read from a single sample in a study of cytomegalovirus exposure and HLA in healthy donors. Sequenced by immunoSEQ multiplex PCR; TCRdb stores in-frame clones only, minus some. Of 90,000 to 150,000 clones listed, under 85% are singletons. Material: PBMCs. All receptors come from a middle-aged man in good health and CMV-seropositive. CDR3s include the opening cysteine and the closing phenylalanine or tryptophan. The D gene is left open where the match is weak. Some rows have no size entry. The others give once, few or many, or a class for an expanded clone.

d_gene: NA; j_gene: TRBJ2-2; len: 13; v_gene: TRBV9; abundance: NA; CDR3nt: TGTGCCAGCAGCCGGGACACGACGGGGGAGCTGTTTTTT; CDR3aa: CASSRDTTGELFF
d_gene: TRBD2; j_gene: TRBJ2-1; len: 15; v_gene: TRBV28; abundance: NA; CDR3nt: TGTGCCAGCAGTGCTAGGAGCGGGGGTTACAATGAGCAGTTCTTC; CDR3aa: CASSARSGGYNEQFF
d_gene: TRBD1; j_gene: TRBJ1-5; len: 16; v_gene: TRBV7-9; abundance: NA; CDR3nt: TGTGCCAGCAGCCGAGGGACAGATGATAGCAATCAGCCCCAGCATTTT; CDR3aa: CASSRGTDDSNQPQHF
d_gene: NA; j_gene: TRBJ2-7; len: 14; v_gene: TRBV11-2; abundance: NA; CDR3nt: TGTGCCAGCAGCTTAGATCGAGGCAGCTACGAGCAGTACTTC; CDR3aa: CASSLDRGSYEQYF
d_gene: NA; j_gene: TRBJ1-1; len: 12; v_gene: TRBV7-8; abundance: NA; CDR3nt: TGTGCCAGCACCCGACAGGTTACTGAAGCTTTCTTT; CDR3aa: CASTRQVTEAFF
d_gene: TRBD2; j_gene: TRBJ2-3; len: 15; v_gene: TRBV7-6; abundance: NA; CDR3nt: TGTGCCAGCAGCGTGATTGGGGGGGGGACAGATACGCAGTATTTT; CDR3aa: CASSVIGGGTDTQYF
d_gene: TRBD1; j_gene: TRBJ1-4; len: 16; v_gene: TRBV2; abundance: once; CDR3nt: TGTGCCAGCAGCGAAACAGGGGGCCGGGGTAATGAAAAACTGTTTTTT; CDR3aa: CASSETGGRGNEKLFF
d_gene: NA; j_gene: TRBJ1-2; len: 16; v_gene: TRBV7-2; abundance: NA; CDR3nt: TGTGCCAGCAGCTTAGAATCGGTGGTTGGAGGGTATGGCTACACCTTC; CDR3aa: CASSLESVVGGYGYTF
d_gene: TRBD2; j_gene: TRBJ2-5; len: 15; v_gene: TRBV6-5; abundance: NA; CDR3nt: TGTGCCAGCAGTTCTAGGACTAGCGTGGGAGAGACCCAGTACTTC; CDR3aa: CASSSRTSVGETQYF
d_gene: TRBD2; j_gene: TRBJ2-3; len: 20; v_gene: TRBV4-3; abundance: NA; CDR3nt: TGCGCCAGCAGCCAAGAGCCTCTCCTAGCGGGGGGGACTAGCACAGATACGCAGTATTTT; CDR3aa: CASSQEPLLAGGTSTDTQYF
d_gene: NA; j_gene: TRBJ1-3; len: 16; v_gene: TRBV5-4; abundance: NA; CDR3nt: TGTGCCAGCAGCTCGGGGGGCCTTACCTCTGGAAACACCATATATTTT; CDR3aa: CASSSGGLTSGNTIYF
d_gene: TRBD1; j_gene: TRBJ2-6; len: 17; v_gene: TRBV7-2; abundance: few; CDR3nt: TGTGCCAGCAGCTCAAGGGGACAGAGCTCTGGGGCCAACGTCCTGACTTTC; CDR3aa: CASSSRGQSSGANVLTF
d_gene: NA; j_gene: TRBJ1-5; len: 14; v_gene: TRBV6-5; abundance: NA; CDR3nt: TGTGCCAGCAGTTATAAGATATACGAGCAGCCCCAGCATTTT; CDR3aa: CASSYKIYEQPQHF
d_gene: TRBD2; j_gene: TRBJ2-2; len: 16; v_gene: TRBV6-5; abundance: NA; CDR3nt: TGTGCCAGCAGTTACCCCGGGGGGGCTGGCACCGGGGAGCTGTTTTTT; CDR3aa: CASSYPGGAGTGELFF
d_gene: NA; j_gene: TRBJ2-6; len: 20; v_gene: TRBV4-2; abundance: NA; CDR3nt: TGTGCCAGCAGCCAAGATTGGGGGCGGAAGGGGAGCTCTGGGGCCAACGGCCTGACTTTC; CDR3aa: CASSQDWGRKGSSGANGLTF
d_gene: NA; j_gene: TRBJ1-4; len: 13; v_gene: TRBV29-1; abundance: NA; CDR3nt: TGCAGCGTTGCGGCAGGGTGGAATGAAAAACTGTTTTTT; CDR3aa: CSVAAGWNEKLFF
d_gene: NA; j_gene: TRBJ1-1; len: 14; v_gene: TRBV18; abundance: NA; CDR3nt: TGTGCCAGCTCACCAGTACGGGGGGACACTGAAGCTTTCTTT; CDR3aa: CASSPVRGDTEAFF
d_gene: NA; j_gene: TRBJ2-7; len: 14; v_gene: TRBV2; abundance: few; CDR3nt: TGTGCCAGCAGTGGATTGACAGTCTCCTACGAGCAGTACTTC; CDR3aa: CASSGLTVSYEQYF
d_gene: NA; j_gene: TRBJ2-6; len: 19; v_gene: TRBV7-6; abundance: NA; CDR3nt: TGTGCCAGCAGCTTAAGACAGGTGGGGACACCCTCTGGGGCCAACGTCCTGACTTTC; CDR3aa: CASSLRQVGTPSGANVLTF
d_gene: TRBD1; j_gene: TRBJ1-4; len: 19; v_gene: TRBV4-3; abundance: NA; CDR3nt: TGCGCCAGCAGCCAGGCCACGGGACAGCCTTTAACAACTAATGAAAAACTGTTTTTT; CDR3aa: CASSQATGQPLTTNEKLFF
d_gene: TRBD1; j_gene: TRBJ1-1; len: 14; v_gene: TRBV11-1; abundance: NA; CDR3nt: TGTGCCAGCAGCCCCGGACAGGGCAACACTGAAGCTTTCTTT; CDR3aa: CASSPGQGNTEAFF
d_gene: NA; j_gene: TRBJ2-6; len: 16; v_gene: TRBV7-8; abundance: NA; CDR3nt: TGTGCCAGCAGCTGGGGAGGGGGGCAGGGGGCCAACGGCCTGACTTTC; CDR3aa: CASSWGGGQGANGLTF
d_gene: NA; j_gene: TRBJ1-6; len: 15; v_gene: TRBV5-6; abundance: NA; CDR3nt: TGTGCCAGCAGCATAGACCCAGGGAAGGGTTCACCCCTCCACTTT; CDR3aa: CASSIDPGKGSPLHF
d_gene: TRBD1; j_gene: TRBJ2-5; len: 13; v_gene: TRBV19; abundance: NA; CDR3nt: TGTGCCAGTAGAAAACAGGGGGCCCGGACCCAGTACTTC; CDR3aa: CASRKQGARTQYF
d_gene: NA; j_gene: TRBJ2-2; len: 14; v_gene: TRBV5-5; abundance: few; CDR3nt: TGTGCCAGCCTCACAGCATTAAACACCGGGGAGCTGTTTTTT; CDR3aa: CASLTALNTGELFF
d_gene: NA; j_gene: TRBJ1-3; len: 15; v_gene: TRBV5-4; abundance: NA; CDR3nt: TGTGCCAGCAGCGTGGCAGGGTTCGCTGGAAACACCATATATTTT; CDR3aa: CASSVAGFAGNTIYF
d_gene: NA; j_gene: TRBJ1-5; len: 13; v_gene: TRBV7-2; abundance: NA; CDR3nt: TGTGCCAGCAGCTTATTTGAGGGAGAGCCCCAGCATTTT; CDR3aa: CASSLFEGEPQHF
d_gene: TRBD1; j_gene: TRBJ2-7; len: 14; v_gene: TRBV7-9; abundance: few; CDR3nt: TGTGCCAGCAGCTTCGACAGGGGGGGGTACGAGCAGTACTTC; CDR3aa: CASSFDRGGYEQYF
d_gene: TRBD1; j_gene: TRBJ1-2; len: 14; v_gene: TRBV7-6; abundance: NA; CDR3nt: TGTGCCAGCAGAGGACAGGGGGCAAGTTATGGCTACACCTTC; CDR3aa: CASRGQGASYGYTF
d_gene: NA; j_gene: TRBJ1-5; len: 15; v_gene: TRBV19; abundance: NA; CDR3nt: TGTGCCAGTAGTATGAGGTCAGGGGACAATCAGCCCCAGCATTTT; CDR3aa: CASSMRSGDNQPQHF
d_gene: TRBD1; j_gene: TRBJ1-2; len: 14; v_gene: TRBV5-1; abundance: NA; CDR3nt: TGCGCCAGCAGGGTCCGGGACAGGGAATATGGCTACACCTTC; CDR3aa: CASRVRDREYGYTF
d_gene: TRBD2; j_gene: TRBJ2-1; len: 14; v_gene: TRBV5-4; abundance: once; CDR3nt: TGTGCCAGCACCGAGCGGGGGGAGTACAATGAGCAGTTCTTC; CDR3aa: CASTERGEYNEQFF
d_gene: NA; j_gene: TRBJ1-3; len: 15; v_gene: TRBV9; abundance: NA; CDR3nt: TGCGCCAGCAGCGTAGGTTACGGCGGGGGAAACACCATATATTTT; CDR3aa: CASSVGYGGGNTIYF
d_gene: NA; j_gene: TRBJ1-6; len: 15; v_gene: TRBV5-6; abundance: NA; CDR3nt: TGTGCCAGCACCTTACTAGGGCAGGGGAATTCACCCCTCCACTTT; CDR3aa: CASTLLGQGNSPLHF
d_gene: TRBD1; j_gene: TRBJ2-5; len: 18; v_gene: TRBV5-6; abundance: NA; CDR3nt: TGTGCCAGCAAACTGGACAGGGGGTATCGAGGGCTCCAAGAGACCCAGTACTTC; CDR3aa: CASKLDRGYRGLQETQYF
d_gene: NA; j_gene: TRBJ2-1; len: 17; v_gene: TRBV28; abundance: NA; CDR3nt: TGTGCCAGCAGTGGGGGAGGAATAGCCGATACCTACAATGAGCAGTTCTTC; CDR3aa: CASSGGGIADTYNEQFF